These 25 T cell receptor beta chains were sequenced from one sample in a study of shared clonotypes between healthy human individuals. Here immunoSEQ multiplex PCR was the method, and the copy in TCRdb shows in-frame clones only, minus some. The sample holds around 2,000,000 clones, just over 90% seen once. Naive CD8 cells, CD45RO-negative and positively selected for CCR7, excluded terminally differentiated effector memory CD45RA+ cells. The source material was naive CD8+ T cells from PBMCs. These receptors were taken from a man between 18 and 29 years old in good health. Some clones in this sample may be carry-over from other donors' samples.

The chain uses TRBV27 and TRBJ2-3; D is perhaps TRBD2 (6 bases). Trimming took 6 bases from V and 3 from J, leaving 13 bases between them. This CDR3 spans 14 amino acids. CDR1 and CDR2 (germline): MNHEY, SMNVEV (reference sequence). CDR3 loop: CASRLGGITDTQYF. CDR3 sequence (DNA): TGTGCCAGCAGGTTAGGCGGGATAACAGATACGCAGTATTTT.

In regard to this clone: The sample has other DNA sequences that encode this CDR3 too. The chain is built from TRBV7-9 and TRBJ2-5, with 7 bases fitting TRBD2. The CDR3 totals 14 residues. V shed 0 bases, J shed 5 bases, and the junction held 3 bases outside the gene matches. From germline, CDR1 is SEHNR and CDR2 FQNEAQ (reference sequence). The CDR3 nucleotides are TGTGCCAGCAGCTTAGCGGGAGGGTCTGAGACCCAGTACTTC. Amino acids: CASSLAGGSETQYF.

V and J are TRBV4-1 and TRBJ2-7; D is uncertain. The CDR3 consists of 12 residues. The V end lost 1 base, the J end lost 6 bases, and 7 bases lay between the germline ends. Per germline, CDR1 MGHRA and CDR2 YSYEKL. Here the CDR3 reads CASSQGTSEQYF. The DNA for the CDR3 is TGCGCCAGCAGCCAAGGTACGAGCGAGCAGTACTTC.

This chain uses TRBV4-3 with TRBJ2-7; D possibly corresponds to TRBD2 (5 bases). V was trimmed by 0 bases and J by 3 bases, leaving 12 bases between them. Germline V gives CDR1 LGHNA, CDR2 YSLEER. The CDR3 has 15 residues. The CDR3 nucleotides read TGCGCCAGCAGCCAAGATAGAGACTACCGCTACGAGCAGTACTTC. Translation gives CASSQDRDYRYEQYF.

The J gene is TRBJ2-7, the V gene TRBV5-5; TRBD2 is a possible D gene (5 bases). V was cut by 3 bases and J by 4 bases, with 14 bases left in between. The CDR3 has 14 residues. CDR1 is SGHKS and CDR2 is YYEKEE in the germline V gene (reference sequence). The CDR3 sequence is CASSSADGGYEQYF. In DNA, the CDR3 is TGTGCCAGCAGCTCAGCGGACGGCGGGTACGAGCAGTACTTC.

Comment on this clone: The same CDR3 arises from other DNA sequences in this sample as well. V usage is TRBV7-9 and J usage is TRBJ1-2; 7 bases agree with TRBD1. CDR1 SEHNR and CDR2 FQNEAQ come from the germline V gene (reference sequence). V shed 6 bases, J shed 0 bases, and the junction held 4 bases outside the gene matches. The CDR3 is 14 residues long. The CDR3 DNA sequence: TGTGCCAGCAGTTCAGGACAGGCTAACTATGGCTACACCTTC. Translated: CASSSGQANYGYTF.

This chain links TRBV7-3 with TRBJ2-7; the D call may be TRBD1 or TRBD2 (5 bases each). The CDR3 loop spans 15 amino acids. V was trimmed by 5 bases and J by 6 bases, leaving 20 bases between them. Per germline, CDR1 SGHTA and CDR2 FQGTGA. CDR3 loop: CASSLNLPGLCEQYF. For the CDR3, the DNA is TGTGCCAGCAGCCTAAACCTTCCGGGGCTTTGCGAGCAGTACTTC.

The genes are TRBV10-2 and TRBJ1-5, with D unclear. CDR3 length: 14 amino acids. V was clipped by 1 base and J by 4 bases, with 8 bases between them. Germline CDR1 WSHSY, CDR2 SAAADI. The CDR3 DNA follows: TGCGCCAGCAGTGAGTTAGGGTGGAATCAGCCCCAGCATTTT. It encodes CASSELGWNQPQHF.

The genes are TRBV9 and TRBJ1-1; D is possibly TRBD1 (5 bases). Trimming took off 2 bases at V and 1 base at J, with 15 bases between the two ends. The germline V gene encodes CDR1 SGDLS and CDR2 YYNGEE. The CDR3 is made up of 16 amino acids. Here the CDR3 reads CASSVGDRLRNTEAFF. In DNA form, the CDR3 reads TGTGCCAGCAGCGTGGGGGACCGGTTAAGGAACACTGAAGCTTTCTTT.

The chain recombines TRBV15 with TRBJ2-5; no clear D. V was clipped by 8 bases and J by 1 base, with 14 bases between them. The germline V gene encodes CDR1 LNHNV and CDR2 YYDKDF (reference sequence). The CDR3 consists of 14 residues. CDR3 loop: CATYSGWGQETQYF. The CDR3 region has the DNA TGTGCCACCTACAGTGGCTGGGGCCAAGAGACCCAGTACTTC. The whole variable domain, filled in from reference TRBV15 and TRBJ2-5, reads DAMVIQNPRYQVTQFGKPVTLSCSQTLNHNVMYWYQQKSSQAPKLLFHYYDKDFNNEADTPDNFQSRRPNTSFCFLDIRSPGLGDTAMYLCATYSGWGQETQYFGPGTRLLVL.

V usage is TRBV7-3 and J usage is TRBJ2-3; weak D call: TRBD2 (6 bases). Trimming cost V 2 bases and J 5 bases, with 11 bases left between them. This CDR3 contains 14 residues. The germline V gene encodes CDR1 SGHTA and CDR2 FQGTGA. The CDR3 sequence is CASSLAGGIDTQYF. As DNA, the CDR3 is TGTGCCAGCAGCTTAGCTGGAGGGATAGATACGCAGTATTTT.

The chain joins TRBV29-1 to TRBJ2-7; 13 bases are a match to TRBD2. The CDR3 contains 15 residues. Germline CDR1 is SQVTM and CDR2 is ANQGSEA. V dropped 6 bases and J dropped 2; count of bases not matched to a gene: 7. Written as DNA, the CDR3 is TGCAGCGTGGATGGGACTAGCGGGACTACCTACGAGCAGTACTTC. This sequence encodes CSVDGTSGTTYEQYF.

To note about this clone: Other DNA sequences from this sample encode an identical CDR3 as well. This sequence joins TRBV9 and TRBJ2-7; tentative D call: TRBD2 (6 bases). V was cut by 3 bases and J by 2 bases, with 12 bases left in between. This CDR3 is built from 14 residues. Germline V gives CDR1 SGDLS, CDR2 YYNGEE. The chain's CDR3 is CASSAGGTAYEQYF. CDR3 nucleotide sequence: TGTGCCAGCAGCGCCGGCGGGACCGCCTACGAGCAGTACTTC.

As for this clone: This sample includes further DNA sequences coding for the same CDR3. The genes are TRBV27 and TRBJ1-5, with D hard to call. The CDR3 totals 13 residues. Germline V gives CDR1 MNHEY, CDR2 SMNVEV (reference sequence). V shed 5 bases and J shed 0 bases, with 5 bases lying between them. This CDR3 is CASSTYSNQPQHF. DNA of the CDR3: TGTGCCAGCAGTACCTATAGCAATCAGCCCCAGCATTTT.

The V gene is TRBV7-3, the J gene TRBJ2-1; TRBD2 aligns across 10 bases. Germline V gene sequence: CDR1 SGHTA, CDR2 FQGTGA. The CDR3 sequence is 17 residues long. Germline trimming cut 2 bases from V and 4 bases from J; bases unmatched to any gene: 8. CDR3 in amino acids: CASSLWASGGLYNEQFF. The CDR3 coding sequence is TGTGCCAGCAGCTTATGGGCTAGCGGGGGACTATACAATGAGCAGTTCTTC.

The rearrangement joins TRBV28 to TRBJ2-7; tentatively, D is TRBD1 (6 bases). V lost 4 bases and J lost 4, with 17 bases in between. CDR3 size: 15 residues. CDR1 MDHEN and CDR2 SYDVKM come from the germline V gene. CDR3 sequence reads: CASSSPHGRGYEQYF. The CDR3 DNA is TGTGCCAGCAGTTCCCCCCACGGCAGGGGTTACGAGCAGTACTTC. The complete variable domain, with remaining parts taken from reference TRBV28 and TRBJ2-7, reads DVKVTQSSRYLVKRTGEKVFLECVQDMDHENMFWYRQDPGLGLRLIYFSYDVKMKEKGDIPEGYSVSREKKERFSLILESASTNQTSMYLCASSSPHGRGYEQYFGPGTRLTVT.

The V call is TRBV4-1, the J call TRBJ2-7; D remains unclear. Trimming pared 1 base from V and 3 bases from J, leaving 7 bases between. CDR1 is MGHRA and CDR2 is YSYEKL in the germline V gene. This CDR3 contains 13 residues. In DNA form, the CDR3 reads TGCGCCAGCAGCCAAGGTATCCGCTACGAGCAGTACTTC. It specifies CASSQGIRYEQYF.

The CDR3 spells CASSSWDGIYEQYF. CDR3 nucleotides: TGTGCCAGCAGCTCCTGGGACGGAATCTACGAGCAGTACTTC. The chain recombines TRBV7-8 with TRBJ2-7, with D perhaps TRBD1 or TRBD2 (5 bases each). V gave up 4 bases and J gave up 3 bases, with 13 bases separating them. Looked up from germline, CDR1 is SGHVS and CDR2 is FQNEAQ. The CDR3 is 14 amino acids.

The chain uses TRBV2 and TRBJ2-7, with 7 bases matching TRBD1. Germline CDR1 is SNHLY and CDR2 is FYNNEI. The CDR3 contains 14 residues. Germline trimming cut 6 bases from V and 0 bases from J; bases unmatched to any gene: 5. CDR3 in amino acids: CASRDRKTSYEQYF. CDR3 bases: TGTGCCAGCAGGGACAGGAAAACCTCCTACGAGCAGTACTTC.

The genes are TRBV30 and TRBJ1-3; D is unclear. The CDR3 contains 13 residues. Germline V lookup: CDR1 GTSNPN, CDR2 SVGIG (reference sequence). The V gene lost 2 bases and the J gene lost 4 bases, with 9 bases spanning the gap. CDR3 sequence: CAWSTVTGNTIYF. DNA for the CDR3: TGTGCCTGGAGTACCGTAACCGGAAACACCATATATTTT.

This chain uses TRBV9 with TRBJ2-6, with TRBD1 matching over 9 bases. J was trimmed by 1 base and V by 4 bases; bases with no gene match: 6. From germline, CDR1 is SGDLS and CDR2 YYNGEE. The CDR3 loop spans 17 amino acids. The DNA of the CDR3 is TGTGCCAGCAGCACACCCGGGACAGGGTCTGGGGCCAACGTCCTGACTTTC. As protein: CASSTPGTGSGANVLTF.

In this sample, this clone turned up once. Other DNA variants within this sample encode the same CDR3. The CDR3: CASSLGAAYGYTF. CDR3 DNA sequence: TGTGCCAGCAGCTTAGGGGCGGCTTATGGCTACACCTTC. V is TRBV11-2 and J is TRBJ1-2; the D is unclear. Deletions cut 1 base from V and 5 bases from J, with 8 bases between. This CDR3 has 13 amino acids. In germline, CDR1 is SGHAT, CDR2 FQNNGV. The full variable domain, rest sourced from reference TRBV11-2 and TRBJ1-2, is EAGVAQSPRYKIIEKRQSVAFWCNPISGHATLYWYQQILGQGPKLLIQFQNNGVVDDSQLPKDRFSAERLKGVDSTLKIQPAKLEDSAVYLCASSLGAAYGYTFGSGTRLTVV.

This chain joins TRBV29-1 and TRBJ2-1, with 13 bases fitting TRBD2. The CDR3 is made up of 18 amino acids. CDR1 and CDR2 from the germline V gene are SQVTM and ANQGSEA. The V and J ends lost 6 bases and 5 bases, in that order; junction bases with no gene match: 16. The chain's CDR3 is CSVGGLAGEDKVDNEQFF. DNA for the CDR3: TGCAGCGTGGGAGGACTAGCGGGAGAGGATAAGGTCGACAATGAGCAGTTCTTC.

The chain carries TRBV6-5 and TRBJ2-5; either TRBD1 or TRBD2 may fit D (5 bases each). Germline V lookup: CDR1 MNHEY, CDR2 SVGAGI. The CDR3 is 13 residues long. Between the trimmed V and J ends, which lost 6 bases and 3 bases, there was a span of 11 bases. The chain's CDR3 is CASSVLGEETQYF. The CDR3, as DNA: TGTGCCAGCAGCGTATTGGGGGAAGAGACCCAGTACTTC.

Concerning this clone: This CDR3 is also generated by other DNA sequences in the sample. CDR3 bases: TGTGCCAGTAGTATTAAGGGCGTGAACACTGAAGCTTTCTTT. Protein: CASSIKGVNTEAFF. The rearrangement links TRBV19 to TRBJ1-1; D is undetermined. V lost 3 bases and J lost 0, with 8 bases in between. Germline CDR1 reads LNHDA; CDR2 reads SQIVND (reference sequence). The CDR3 runs to 14 residues.